This T cell receptor beta chain was sequenced for a study of control samples from healthy donors and cancer patients. The protocol was immunoSEQ multiplex PCR, while the TCRdb copy is restricted to in-frame clones and leaves out a portion. This repertoire shows 100,000 to 150,000 clones, roughly 89% found once; its top ten account for about 7.6%. The germline V gene encodes CDR1 GTSNPN and CDR2 SVGIG (reference sequence). V was trimmed by 0 bases and J by 0 bases, leaving 14 bases between them. This CDR3 spans 17 amino acids. The sample taken for sequencing was PBMCs. This sequence joins TRBV30 and TRBJ1-4, with a tentative D call TRBD1 (6 bases). This TCR derives from a man aged 45 to 65 with head and neck cancer. The CDR3 reads CAWSVGWGLATNEKLFF. CDR3 nucleotide sequence: TGTGCCTGGAGTGTAGGGTGGGGGCTGGCAACTAATGAAAAACTGTTTTTT.